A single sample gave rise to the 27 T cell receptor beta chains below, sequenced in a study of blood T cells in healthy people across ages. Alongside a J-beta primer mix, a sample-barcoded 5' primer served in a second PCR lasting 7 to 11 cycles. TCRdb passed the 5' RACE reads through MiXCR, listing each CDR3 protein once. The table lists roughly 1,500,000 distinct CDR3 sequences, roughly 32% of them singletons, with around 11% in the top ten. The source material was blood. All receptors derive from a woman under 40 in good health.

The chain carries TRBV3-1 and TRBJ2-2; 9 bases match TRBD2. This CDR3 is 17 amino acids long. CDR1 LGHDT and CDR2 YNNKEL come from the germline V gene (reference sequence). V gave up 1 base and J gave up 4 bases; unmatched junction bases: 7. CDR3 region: CASSQASGGLGTGELFF. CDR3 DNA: TGTGCCAGCAGCCAAGCGAGCGGGGGGCTGGGCACCGGGGAGCTGTTTTTT.

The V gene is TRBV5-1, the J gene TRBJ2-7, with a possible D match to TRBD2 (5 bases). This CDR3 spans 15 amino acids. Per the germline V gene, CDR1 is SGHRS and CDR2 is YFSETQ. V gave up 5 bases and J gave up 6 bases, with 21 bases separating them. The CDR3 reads CASSPAPDTGSEQYF. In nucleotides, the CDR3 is TGCGCCAGCAGTCCGGCCCCAGATACGGGGAGCGAGCAGTACTTC. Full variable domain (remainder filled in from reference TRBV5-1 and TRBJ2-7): KAGVTQTPRYLIKTRGQQVTLSCSPISGHRSVSWYQQTPGQGLQFLFEYFSETQRNKGNFPGRFSGRQFSNSRSEMNVSTLELGDSALYLCASSPAPDTGSEQYFGPGTRLTVT.

The CDR3 bases are TGTGCCAGTAGTCGCTCTGGAAACACCATATATTTT. Encoded protein: CASSRSGNTIYF. The J gene is TRBJ1-3, the V gene TRBV6-6, with D hard to call. The CDR3 extends over 12 amino acids. CDR1 is MNHNY and CDR2 is SVGAGI in the germline V gene (reference sequence). V was cut by 9 bases and J by 0 bases, with 6 bases left in between.

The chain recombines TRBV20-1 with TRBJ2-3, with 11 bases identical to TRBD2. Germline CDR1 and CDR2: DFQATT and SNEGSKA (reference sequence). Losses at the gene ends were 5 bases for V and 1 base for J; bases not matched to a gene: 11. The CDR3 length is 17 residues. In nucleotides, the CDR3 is TGCAGTGCTGTACGGACTAGCGGGCTTATGGGCACAGATACGCAGTATTTT. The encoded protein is CSAVRTSGLMGTDTQYF.

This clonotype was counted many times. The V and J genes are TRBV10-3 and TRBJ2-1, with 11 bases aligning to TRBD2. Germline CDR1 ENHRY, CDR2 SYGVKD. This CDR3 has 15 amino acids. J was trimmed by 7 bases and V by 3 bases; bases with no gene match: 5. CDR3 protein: CAISELAGVVNEQFF. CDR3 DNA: TGTGCCATCAGTGAACTAGCGGGAGTTGTGAATGAGCAGTTCTTC.

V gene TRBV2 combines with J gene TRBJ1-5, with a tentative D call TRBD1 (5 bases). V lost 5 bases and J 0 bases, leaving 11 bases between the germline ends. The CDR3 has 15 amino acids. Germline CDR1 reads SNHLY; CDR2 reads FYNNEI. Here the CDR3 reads CASSFGAYSNQPQHF. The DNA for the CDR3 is TGTGCCAGCAGTTTCGGGGCTTATAGCAATCAGCCCCAGCATTTT.

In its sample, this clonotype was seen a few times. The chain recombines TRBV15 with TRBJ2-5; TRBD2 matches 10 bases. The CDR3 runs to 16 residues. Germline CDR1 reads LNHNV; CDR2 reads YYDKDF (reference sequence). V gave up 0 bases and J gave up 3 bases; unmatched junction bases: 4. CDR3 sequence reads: CATSRDVGLAKETQYF. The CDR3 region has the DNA TGTGCCACCAGCAGAGATGTGGGACTAGCGAAAGAGACCCAGTACTTC.

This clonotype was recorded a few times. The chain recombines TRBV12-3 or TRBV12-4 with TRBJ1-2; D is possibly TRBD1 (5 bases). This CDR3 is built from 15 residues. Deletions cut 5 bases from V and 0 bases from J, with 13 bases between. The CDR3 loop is CASSQALGANYGYTF. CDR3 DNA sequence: TGTGCCAGCAGTCAAGCTTTAGGGGCTAACTATGGCTACACCTTC.

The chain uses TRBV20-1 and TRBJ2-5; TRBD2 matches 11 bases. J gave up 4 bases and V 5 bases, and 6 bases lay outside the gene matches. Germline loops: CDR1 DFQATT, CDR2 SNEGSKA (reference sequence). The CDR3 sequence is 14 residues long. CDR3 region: CSAATLAGVETQYF. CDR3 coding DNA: TGCAGTGCTGCGACACTAGCGGGAGTAGAGACCCAGTACTTC.

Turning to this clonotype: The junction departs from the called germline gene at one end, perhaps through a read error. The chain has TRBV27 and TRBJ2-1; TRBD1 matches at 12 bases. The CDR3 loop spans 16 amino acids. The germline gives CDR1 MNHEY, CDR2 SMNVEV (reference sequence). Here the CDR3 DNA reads TGTGCCAGCAGTTTATGGGGACAGGGGGCAAGGAATGGGCAGTTCTTC. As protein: CASSLWGQGARNGQFF.

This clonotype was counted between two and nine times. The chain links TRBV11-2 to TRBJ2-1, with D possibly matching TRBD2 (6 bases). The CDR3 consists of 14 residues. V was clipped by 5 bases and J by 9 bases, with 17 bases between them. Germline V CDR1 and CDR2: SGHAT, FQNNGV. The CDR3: CASSPGGIPGEQFF. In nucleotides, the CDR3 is TGTGCCAGCAGCCCAGGCGGGATACCTGGTGAGCAGTTCTTC.

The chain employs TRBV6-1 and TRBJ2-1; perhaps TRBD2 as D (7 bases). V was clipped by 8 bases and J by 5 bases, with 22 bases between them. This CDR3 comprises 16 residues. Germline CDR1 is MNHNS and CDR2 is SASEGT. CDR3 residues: CASWGWGLAENNEQFF. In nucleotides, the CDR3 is TGTGCCAGCTGGGGCTGGGGGCTAGCGGAAAACAATGAGCAGTTCTTC.

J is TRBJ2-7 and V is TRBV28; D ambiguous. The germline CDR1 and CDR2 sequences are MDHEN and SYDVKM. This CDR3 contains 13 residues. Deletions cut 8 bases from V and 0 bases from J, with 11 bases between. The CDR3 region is CASLSPASYEQYF. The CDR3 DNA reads TGTGCCAGCCTCTCGCCGGCCTCCTACGAGCAGTACTTC.

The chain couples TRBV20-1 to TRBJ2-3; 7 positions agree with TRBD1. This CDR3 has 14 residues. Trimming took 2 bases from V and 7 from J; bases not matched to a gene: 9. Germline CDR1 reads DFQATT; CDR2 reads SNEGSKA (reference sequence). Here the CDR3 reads CSARRDRVRHTQYF. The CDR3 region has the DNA TGCAGTGCTAGACGCGACAGGGTCAGACATACGCAGTATTTT.

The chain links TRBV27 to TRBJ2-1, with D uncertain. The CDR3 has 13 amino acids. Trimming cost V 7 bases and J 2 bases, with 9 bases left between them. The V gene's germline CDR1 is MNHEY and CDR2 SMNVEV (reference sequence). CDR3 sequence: CASTAAPYNEQFF. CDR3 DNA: TGTGCCAGCACAGCCGCCCCCTACAATGAGCAGTTCTTC.

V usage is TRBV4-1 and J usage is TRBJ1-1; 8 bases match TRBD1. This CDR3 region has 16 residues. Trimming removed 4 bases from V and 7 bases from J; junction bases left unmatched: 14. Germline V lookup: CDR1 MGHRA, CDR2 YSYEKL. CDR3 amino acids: CASSRRPTGVFGEAFF. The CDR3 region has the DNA TGCGCCAGCAGCCGTCGTCCGACAGGGGTTTTCGGTGAAGCTTTCTTT.

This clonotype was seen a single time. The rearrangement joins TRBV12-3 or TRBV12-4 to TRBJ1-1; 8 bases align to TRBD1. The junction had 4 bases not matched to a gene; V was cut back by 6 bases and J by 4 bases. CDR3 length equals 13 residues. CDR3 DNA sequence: TGTGCCAGCAGGGAGACAGGGGTCACTGAAGCTTTCTTT. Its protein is CASRETGVTEAFF.

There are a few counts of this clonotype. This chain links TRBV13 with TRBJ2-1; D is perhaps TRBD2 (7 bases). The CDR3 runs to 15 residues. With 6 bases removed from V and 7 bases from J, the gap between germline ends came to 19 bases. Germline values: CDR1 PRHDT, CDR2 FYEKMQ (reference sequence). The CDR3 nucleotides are TGTGCCAGCAGTTATAGGGGGGGCCTGGGGAATGAGCAGTTCTTC. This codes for CASSYRGGLGNEQFF.

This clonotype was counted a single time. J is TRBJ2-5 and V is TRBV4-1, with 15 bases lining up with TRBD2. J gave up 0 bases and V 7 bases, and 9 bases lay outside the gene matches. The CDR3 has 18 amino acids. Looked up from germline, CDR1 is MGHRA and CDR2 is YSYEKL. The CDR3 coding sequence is TGCGCCAGCAACCACGGGACTAGCGGGGGGATTTACCAAGAGACCCAGTACTTC. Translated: CASNHGTSGGIYQETQYF.

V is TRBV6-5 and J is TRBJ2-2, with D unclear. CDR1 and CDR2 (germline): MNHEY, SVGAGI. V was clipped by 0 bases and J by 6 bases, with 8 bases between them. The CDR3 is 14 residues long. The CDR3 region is CASSYSSVAGELFF. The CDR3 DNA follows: TGTGCCAGCAGTTACTCTTCGGTAGCCGGGGAGCTGTTTTTT.

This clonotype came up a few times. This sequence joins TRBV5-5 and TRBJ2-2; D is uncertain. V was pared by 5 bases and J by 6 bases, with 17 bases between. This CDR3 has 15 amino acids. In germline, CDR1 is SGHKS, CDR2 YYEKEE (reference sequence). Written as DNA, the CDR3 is TGTGCCAGCAGTGAACAGATTCCCAGCGCCGGGGAGCTGTTTTTT. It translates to CASSEQIPSAGELFF.

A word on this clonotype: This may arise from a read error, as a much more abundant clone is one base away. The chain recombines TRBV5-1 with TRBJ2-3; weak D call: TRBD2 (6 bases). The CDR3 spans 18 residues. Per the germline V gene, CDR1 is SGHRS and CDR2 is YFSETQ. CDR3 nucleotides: TGCGCCGGCAGCTTACTTTCGATATCGGGGACTAGCACAGATACGCAGTATTTT. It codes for CAGSLLSISGTSTDTQYF.

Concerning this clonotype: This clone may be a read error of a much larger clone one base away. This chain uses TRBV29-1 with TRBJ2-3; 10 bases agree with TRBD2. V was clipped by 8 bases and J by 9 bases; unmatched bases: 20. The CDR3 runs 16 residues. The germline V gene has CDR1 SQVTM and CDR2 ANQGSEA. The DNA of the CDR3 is TGCAGCCCCCGAGGGGGGACTAGCGTCCCGGGAGTGACGCAGTATTTT. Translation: CSPRGGTSVPGVTQYF.

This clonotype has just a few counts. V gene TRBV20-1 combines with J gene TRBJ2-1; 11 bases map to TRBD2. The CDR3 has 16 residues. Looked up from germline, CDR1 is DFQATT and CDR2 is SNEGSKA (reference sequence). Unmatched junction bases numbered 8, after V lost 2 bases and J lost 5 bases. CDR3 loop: CSARTSGRSPHNEQFF. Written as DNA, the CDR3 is TGCAGTGCTAGAACTAGCGGGAGATCCCCCCACAATGAGCAGTTCTTC.

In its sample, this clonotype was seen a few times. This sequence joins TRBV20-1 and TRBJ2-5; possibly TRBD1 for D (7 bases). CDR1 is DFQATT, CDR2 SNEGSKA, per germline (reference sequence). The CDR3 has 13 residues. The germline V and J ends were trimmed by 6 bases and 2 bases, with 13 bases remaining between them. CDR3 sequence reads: CSAEGQFQETQYF. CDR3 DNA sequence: TGCAGTGCGGAGGGACAGTTTCAAGAGACCCAGTACTTC.

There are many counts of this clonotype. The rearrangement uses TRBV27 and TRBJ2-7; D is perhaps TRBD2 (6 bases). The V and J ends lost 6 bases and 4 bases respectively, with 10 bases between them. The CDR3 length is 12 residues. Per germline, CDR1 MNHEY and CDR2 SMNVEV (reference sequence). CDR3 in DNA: TGTGCCAGCAGCGGGAGCGGGTACGAGCAGTACTTC. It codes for CASSGSGYEQYF.

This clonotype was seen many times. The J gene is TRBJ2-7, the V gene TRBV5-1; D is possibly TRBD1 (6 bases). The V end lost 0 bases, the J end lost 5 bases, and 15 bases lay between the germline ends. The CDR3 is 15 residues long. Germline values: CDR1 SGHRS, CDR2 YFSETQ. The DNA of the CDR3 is TGCGCCAGCAGCTTGGAGGGACAAGGTAATCACGAGCAGTACTTC. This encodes CASSLEGQGNHEQYF.